This T cell receptor (beta chain) was profiled in a study of tumor-infiltrating lymphocytes in primary liver carcinoma. As for the study in general: Every sample contained roughly 3.65 to 7.5 million productive TCRbeta reads, and these numbers were similar from one tissue type to another.

RNA and DNA were co-extracted from about 20-30 mg of unsorted bulk tissue. Germline CDR1 reads SGHAT; CDR2 reads FQNNGV. This CDR3 spans 17 amino acids. Priming with a constant-region primer yielded TCR beta cDNA from about 480 ng total RNA. Three nested multiplex PCR rounds of slightly modified ARM-PCR generated TCR beta libraries. Researchers ran the first two PCR rounds for roughly 10 cycles each with TRBV1-TRBV30 forward primers and a C-beta reverse primer. TCRdb reprocessed the multiplex PCR reads with MiXCR, giving one entry per CDR3 protein. Altogether over 75,000 distinct CDR3 sequences are present, less than 75% being singletons, with the ten largest covering around 26%. Study-level points and caveats: The study found a significantly higher top-250-clone fraction in tumors than in blood (p = 0.039).

To note about this clonotype: The antigen remains unidentified. The junction differs from germline at one of its ends, possibly a read error.

The chain carries TRBV11-2 and TRBJ2-1, with a possible D match to TRBD1 (6 bases). Sequencing was done on a sample of tumor-adjacent normal liver tissue. The clonotype originates from a man aged 40-50 years with primary liver carcinoma and hepatitis B virus infection. The chain's CDR3 is CASNLEVGAGLYNEQFF. In nucleotides, the CDR3 is TGTGCCAGCAACTTAGAGGTGGGGGCAGGGCTCTACAATGAGCAGTTCTTC.